This T cell receptor (beta chain) was captured in a study of cytomegalovirus exposure and HLA in healthy donors (dated by TCRdb to about 2017). In the study overall: An earlier analysis of approximately 590 of the donors reported more than 250 Gb of sequence data and roughly 110 million unique TCR beta sequences from 150 million to 200 million T cells. A later genetic analysis took genome-wide SNP genotypes for about 55% of the 666 donors and used that subset as a discovery cohort. An early release that covered 640 HLA-typed donors contained about 300 gigabases of sequencing data and tens of millions of unique TCR sequences. The number of typed donors differed by locus: roughly 620-630 for A, B, C, DRB1 and DQB1; approximately 520 for DQA1; approximately 600 for DPA1; and around 450 for DPB1. On average, roughly 240,000 unique TCR beta nucleotide sequences were sequenced per donor among a few hundred genotyped donors of the cohort, with 15% to 20% of those sequences being non-productive. A later analysis re-examined previously published TCR beta repertoires from 600 to 700 donors and added high-resolution HLA genotyping to investigate patterns of TCR occurrence. To decide whether each TCR beta V gene segment behaved as functional or pseudogenic, an earlier analysis of some 570 of the donors relied on high-throughput TCR beta sequencing. Every discovery cohort repertoire had been produced on one sequencing platform. HLA typing covered class I and class II loci at four-digit resolution. The study aimed to test whether signatures of past pathogen exposure could be identified by cataloging public T cell receptors. Using immunosequencing, the study profiled T cell repertoires from 666 subjects and related those repertoires to cytomegalovirus serostatus. About 5 DR-DQ haplotypes were handled as single units for association and clustering, since linkage in the cohort was strong. The study combined high-throughput TCR immunosequencing, statistical association of individual TCRs with disease status, and machine learning to predict cytomegalovirus infection status. Of the 398 genotyped donors, around 81% fell in the genetic ancestry cluster associated with self-reported Caucasian donors. In addition to the first cohort of roughly 700 subjects, a separate validation cohort of 100 to 150 different subjects was used. Rather than drawing on any new phenotypic data, the later analysis identified candidate immune exposures from TCR beta sequences and the way those sequences occurred across donors. Donor age, sex, ethnicity and CMV serostatus were collected together with the repertoire data. Overall results and qualifications from the work: The only immune exposure information available for the cohort was CMV serostatus. V-gene and J-gene trimming of TCR beta chains was associated with a missense DCLRE1C variant in a later genetic analysis, and the association was replicated in an independent cohort. In a later analysis, HLA-associated TCR beta chains were found to be more clonally expanded and to have lower generation probabilities than equally common non-associated chains. When HLA alleles, especially DR and DQ, strongly co-occurred, attributing TCR associations to individual alleles was difficult. In a later analysis, some 18,000 TCR beta sequences were associated with specific HLA alleles at a false discovery rate of 0.05. In a later analysis, the rate of TCR association differed among HLA loci, with DRB1 alleles having the most associated TCRs and HLA-C alleles having the fewest. A group of highly shared sequence variants was considered likely to be a technical artifact of the sequencing pipeline. In a later genetic analysis, fewer N-insertions in productive TCRs were reported among donors in an Asian-associated ancestry cluster than the roughly 700-donor mean. A further reported finding was that TCR beta sequences accurately predicted the HLA-A and HLA-B alleles for most subjects in the first cohort. The classifier was reported to diagnose cytomegalovirus status with high specificity and sensitivity in both the original and validation cohorts. Broadly in line with IMGT annotations, most TCR beta V segments showed up in productive rearrangements about 87% or about 30% of the time in an earlier analysis of 587 of the donors. HLA typing was unavailable for some donors at each locus, so association tests used only the typed subset. Most TCR sequences were seen in very few donors, while some public TCRs were found in many individuals. Linkage disequilibrium might explain the correlated functional status among segregating V segments, but an unknown experimental factor could not be ruled out. Several of the top co-occurrence clusters appeared to be linked to parvovirus B19, influenza, CMV and Epstein-Barr virus, according to a later analysis. Because the 87-base-pair reads could not distinguish some IMGT-functional V segments, including TRBV6-2 and TRBV6-3, those segments were excluded. The study gave a list of 150 to 200 TCR beta chains associated with cytomegalovirus. In vitro tests confirmed that a few of the cytomegalovirus-associated TCR beta chains recognize cytomegalovirus antigens. The earlier analysis of some 540 of the donors excluded some 15 rarely observed V segments, including chromosome 9 orphons, because counts were too low. Most CMV-associated TCR beta chains appeared to be HLA-restricted in a later analysis, and the HLA associations seemed to be driven largely by CMV exposure. This cohort had only TCR beta chains sequenced, and the lack of alpha or paired-chain data limited which features could be detected. Sequencing depth was assumed to be roughly uniform across donors in the presence/absence analyses, though that assumption may not hold. The authors suggested that the approach could potentially be extended to other disease states and immunological phenotypes.

Receptor amplification or capture employed the immunoSEQ multiplex PCR assay. For the multiplex PCR, a mixture combining 60 forward primers for TCR Vbeta segments and 13 reverse primers for TCR Jbeta segments was used. Amplification of the CDR3 region of rearranged TCR beta genes was performed with a multiplex PCR assay on genomic DNA. The Illumina HiSeq System was used to sequence the amplified TCR beta libraries as 87-base-pair reads. The study's processing was this. A later analysis tallied approximately 87 million unique TCR beta chains across the 550 to 850 repertoires, and around 10 million of those chains were shared by two or more donors. Raw reads were error-corrected and collapsed into unique sequences by a nearest-neighbor algorithm in which closely related sequences were merged to remove PCR and sequencing errors. Alignment of CDR3 sequences to IMGT reference sequences was used to assign V, D and J gene segments. For a sequence to be retained, at least a six-nucleotide match to both a V gene segment and a J gene segment was required. A rearrangement counted as productive if the CDR3 had no stop codons and remained in frame with V and J, and every other rearrangement counted as non-productive. CDR3 was defined according to IMGT convention as the region running from the second conserved V-encoded cysteine to the conserved J-encoded phenylalanine. Sequences without an unambiguous match to a single V gene segment were excluded from the earlier analysis of over 500 of the donors. In an earlier analysis of more than 500 of the donors, a V segment was called functional when productive rearrangements were above 56.7%, and segregating when the standard deviation between donors exceeded 5%. To diagnose cytomegalovirus status from the catalog of TCR beta chain sequences, a statistical classification framework was built. In a later analysis, TCR nucleotide sequences were compared against IMGT/GENE-DB human TR gene sequences so that V and J genes could be assigned. Using the TCRdist pipeline, a later analysis assigned CDR3 sequences along with most-parsimonious VDJ recombination scenarios. In a later analysis, each TCR beta chain was defined by its CDR3 amino acid sequence together with its V-gene family, and reads without a unique V-gene family were excluded. As a way to deal with suspected cross-contamination and a sequencing artifact, a later analysis dropped 450 to 700 nucleotide sequences that were highly shared and had low generation probability. A later analysis calculated a clonal expansion index for each public chain from normalized within-repertoire ranks of inferred template counts. Generation probabilities in a later analysis came from a VDJ recombination model fitted to out-of-frame rearrangements, and those results were checked against IGoR. Hypergeometric tests were used in a later analysis to score TCR-TCR, TCR-HLA and TCR-CMV co-occurrence, with a repertoire-size bias correction applied to the TCR pairs. In a later analysis, false discovery rates were estimated by permuting HLA or CMV assignments 20 times. In a later analysis, co-occurring TCRs were grouped using DBSCAN, with TCRdist sequence similarity added in when clustering inside HLA-allele-positive subsets. For co-occurrence clustering, repertoires with fewer than 30,000 or more than 120,000 public chains were excluded, along with five repertoires with anomalous nucleotide sharing. Imported from immuneACCESS, the table was reduced by TCRdb to in-frame sequences with V and J called. These copies leave out some clones; in studies compared against another copy, an unresolved V gene accounts for under half, and the cause of the remainder is not known. The V and J calls and clone size were taken over from that table, and D and trimming were inferred from the DNA. The record for this sample contains 40,000 to 50,000 clones. Over 2% of the sample is in the top ten clones.

The cohort consisted of hundreds of healthy bone marrow donors. At the time of sampling, all cohort members were nominally healthy, though unrecorded immune exposures were likely present. The donor was CMV seronegative and was included in the group of 352 seronegative cohort members. Each donor provided a peripheral blood sample, and peripheral blood mononuclear cells were used for TCR beta sequencing. Genomic DNA was extracted from the blood cell samples with the Qiagen DNeasy Blood Extraction Kit. A word on this clone: What antigen it recognizes has not been identified.

For this chain, trimming is 3 bases at the V end and 5 bases at the J end, and the number of junction bases without a gene match is 16. CDR1 is given as SGDLS and CDR2 as YYNGEE, both from the germline V gene. CDR3 length: 17 amino acids, cysteine to phenylalanine. The CDR3 DNA has 51 bases and is translated from base 1. This chain is built from TRBV9 and TRBJ2-5; 7 nucleotides in the junction match TRBD2. The receptor was derived from a woman aged 40 to 50 in good health and CMV-seronegative. Sequenced material: PBMCs. The CDR3: CASSAGSSWRGYETQYF. The nucleotide sequence reads TGTGCCAGCAGCGCCGGGAGCAGTTGGCGGGGGTATGAGACCCAGTACTTC.